These 4 T cell receptor beta chains were all obtained from the same sample, sequenced in a study of T cells in Graves' hyperthyroidism and ophthalmopathy. The CDR3 regions of TCR beta were amplified from RNA transcripts. Carried out on the TCR CDR3, a first-round RT-PCR used the HTBI primer set. TCRdb re-derived calls from the multiplex PCR reads in MiXCR, one entry per CDR3 protein. The profile covers some 510,000 distinct CDR3 sequences, with about 20% appearing a single time and approximately 25% taken by the ten largest. Sequenced sample: blood. The source is a man aged 18 to 29 with Graves' hyperthyroidism.

V is TRBV11-2 and J is TRBJ2-2; no clear D gene. With 0 bases removed from V and 0 bases from J, the gap between germline ends came to 11 bases. CDR3 size: 17 residues. Germline V gene sequence: CDR1 SGHAT, CDR2 FQNNGV. The CDR3 DNA is TGTGCCAGCAGCTTAGAACGTTTCGGGTCGAACACCGGGGAGCTGTTTTTT. Encoded protein: CASSLERFGSNTGELFF.

This clonotype was counted a few times. CDR3 in DNA: TGTGCCAGCAGCTTAATTCGGGGGACCTATGGCTACACCTTC. Translation: CASSLIRGTYGYTF. The genes are TRBV7-2 and TRBJ1-2, with D possibly being TRBD1 (5 bases). In germline, CDR1 is SGHTA, CDR2 FQGNSA. Trimming shortened V by 2 bases and J by 4 bases, and 11 bases separated the two germline ends. The CDR3 consists of 14 residues. The full variable domain, rest sourced from reference TRBV7-2 and TRBJ1-2, is GAGVSQSPSNKVTEKGKDVELRCDPISGHTALYWYRQSLGQGLEFLIYFQGNSAPDKSGLPSDRFSAERTGGSVSTLTIQRTQQEDSAVYLCASSLIRGTYGYTFGSGTRLTVV.

Many counts were recorded for this clonotype. V and J are TRBV28 and TRBJ2-7; D remains unclear. The CDR3 loop spans 10 amino acids. The V end lost 8 bases, the J end lost 5 bases, and 7 bases lay between the germline ends. Germline CDR1 is MDHEN and CDR2 is SYDVKM. The CDR3: CASWGNEQYF. The CDR3 coding sequence is TGTGCCAGCTGGGGTAACGAGCAGTACTTC. Full variable domain (remainder filled in from reference TRBV28 and TRBJ2-7): DVKVTQSSRYLVKRTGEKVFLECVQDMDHENMFWYRQDPGLGLRLIYFSYDVKMKEKGDIPEGYSVSREKKERFSLILESASTNQTSMYLCASWGNEQYFGPGTRLTVT.

This clonotype was observed a handful of times. V gene TRBV19 combines with J gene TRBJ2-2; 8 bases map to TRBD1. The CDR3 runs 15 residues. Germline V gene sequence: CDR1 LNHDA, CDR2 SQIVND (reference sequence). V shed 6 bases, J shed 1 base, and the junction held 4 bases outside the gene matches. The chain's CDR3 is CASRTGTGNTGELFF. The DNA for the CDR3 is TGTGCCAGTAGAACCGGGACAGGGAACACCGGGGAGCTGTTTTTT.